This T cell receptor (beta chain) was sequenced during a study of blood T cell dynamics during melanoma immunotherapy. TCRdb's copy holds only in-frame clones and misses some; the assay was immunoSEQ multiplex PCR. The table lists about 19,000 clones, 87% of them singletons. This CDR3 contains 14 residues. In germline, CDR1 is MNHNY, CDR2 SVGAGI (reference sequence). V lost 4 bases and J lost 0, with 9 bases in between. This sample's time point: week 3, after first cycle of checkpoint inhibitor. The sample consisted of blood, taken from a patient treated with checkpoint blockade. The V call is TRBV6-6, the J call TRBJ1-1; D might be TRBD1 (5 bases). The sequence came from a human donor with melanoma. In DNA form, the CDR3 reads TGTGCCAGCAGTTCAGGGAGCTTGAACACTGAAGCTTTCTTT. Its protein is CASSSGSLNTEAFF.